One T cell receptor beta chain is described in this entry. Its antigen remains unknown. Some clones are missing from TCRdb's copy, which holds only in-frame ones; the method was immunoSEQ multiplex PCR. The sample lists approximately 43,000 clones, around 76% seen once, with around 6.5% in the top ten. The sample comes from a study of a mutant IDH1 vaccine in newly diagnosed glioma. In the study overall: Scheduled for weeks 1, 3, 5, 7, 11, 15, 19 and 23, eight vaccinations were given to patients. Vaccine dosing followed radiotherapy by 4-6 weeks, or accompanied temozolomide cycles.

The length of the CDR3 is 15 residues. Germline V CDR1 and CDR2: MDHEN, SYDVKM. V gave up 3 bases and J gave up 3 bases, with 12 bases separating them. The study's findings and limits: With respect to changes in top peripheral T cell clonotypes, pseudoprogression seemed unrelated.

Documented time point: week 23, last vaccination. Vaccinated patients received 300 ug of mutant IDH1 20-mer peptide per dose, with topical imiquimod. The material sequenced was PBMCs, taken from a glioma patient whose treatment included an IDH1 peptide vaccine. V usage is TRBV28 and J usage is TRBJ1-5, with D tentatively TRBD1 (5 bases). This TCR was sampled from a woman in her thirties or forties with glioma. Some clones in this sample may be carry-over from other donors' samples. The CDR3 nucleotides read TGTGCCAGCAGTTTTCCCTTAGGGGTCAATCAGCCCCAGCATTTT. Its translation: CASSFPLGVNQPQHF.